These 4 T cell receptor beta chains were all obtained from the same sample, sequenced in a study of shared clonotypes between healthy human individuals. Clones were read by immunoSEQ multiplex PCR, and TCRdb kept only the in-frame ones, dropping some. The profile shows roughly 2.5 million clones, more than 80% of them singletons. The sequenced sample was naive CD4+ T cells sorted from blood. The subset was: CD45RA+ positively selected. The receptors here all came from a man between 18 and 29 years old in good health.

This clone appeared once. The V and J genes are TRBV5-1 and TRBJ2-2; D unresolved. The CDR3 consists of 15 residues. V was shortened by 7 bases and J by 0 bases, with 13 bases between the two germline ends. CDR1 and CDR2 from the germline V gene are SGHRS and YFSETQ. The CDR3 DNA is TGCGCCAGCTTCCCGGGTCGAACGAACACCGGGGAGCTGTTTTTT. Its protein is CASFPGRTNTGELFF.

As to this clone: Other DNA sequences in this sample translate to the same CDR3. The CDR3 sequence is CASSPRQGIAKNIQYF. The CDR3, as DNA: TGTGCCAGCAGCCCCAGACAGGGAATAGCCAAAAACATTCAGTACTTC. The chain couples TRBV7-8 to TRBJ2-4; 7 positions agree with TRBD1. The CDR3 contains 16 residues. CDR1 and CDR2 (germline): SGHVS, FQNEAQ. V gave up 5 bases and J gave up 0 bases; unmatched junction bases: 7. Drawing the rest from reference TRBV7-8 and TRBJ2-4, the complete variable domain is GAGVSQSPRYKVAKRGQDVALRCDPISGHVSLFWYQQALGQGPEFLTYFQNEAQLDKSGLPSDRFFAERPEGSVSTLKIQRTQQEDSAVYLCASSPRQGIAKNIQYFGAGTRLSVL.

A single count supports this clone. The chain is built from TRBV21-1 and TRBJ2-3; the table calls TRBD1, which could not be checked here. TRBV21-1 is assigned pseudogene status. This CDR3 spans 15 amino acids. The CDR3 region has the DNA TGTGCCAGCAGCCCAGGCGGGACAGTCGGAGATACGCAGTATTTT. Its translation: CASSPGGTVGDTQYF.

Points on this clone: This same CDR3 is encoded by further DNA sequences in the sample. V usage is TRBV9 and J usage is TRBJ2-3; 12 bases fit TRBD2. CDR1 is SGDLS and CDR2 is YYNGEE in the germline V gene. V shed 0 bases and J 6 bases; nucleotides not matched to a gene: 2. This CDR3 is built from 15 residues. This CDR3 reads CASSVGLAGADTQYF. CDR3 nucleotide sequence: TGTGCCAGCAGCGTAGGACTAGCGGGAGCCGATACGCAGTATTTT.